In its sample, the clone carrying this T cell receptor (beta chain) was seen once. The sample originates from a study of blood T cell repertoires in COVID-19. The wider study: Samples taken during acute and convalescent COVID-19 were collected in the United States, Italy and Spain. Sample material is recorded as cDNA or gDNA derived from T cells, B-cell-depleted T cells, or PBMCs.

The CDR3 spans 14 residues. Trimming shortened V by 0 bases and J by 6 bases, and 11 bases separated the two germline ends. Looked up from germline, CDR1 is LGHDT and CDR2 is YNNKEL (reference sequence). In the original workflow: Amplification with reference gene primers provided the estimates of nucleated cell counts. This table comes from immunoSEQ multiplex PCR, and its TCRdb copy is limited to in-frame clones, with some not included. That table supplies the V and J calls and clone size; D and trimming were determined from the DNA. The sample has about 24,000 clones; about nine tenths are singletons.

Sequencing input: peripheral blood. The TCR sequence derives from a woman between 70 and 85 years old with active COVID-19. The chain is built from TRBV3-1 (or the pseudogene TRBV3-2) and TRBJ1-2; the D is unclear. CDR3 loop: CASSQDRVRNGYTF. The CDR3 DNA follows: TGTGCCAGCAGCCAAGATCGGGTGAGGAATGGCTACACCTTC.